The 8 T cell receptor beta chains listed next were all sequenced from one sample in a study of cytomegalovirus exposure and HLA in healthy donors. PCR used 60 Vbeta primers and 13 Jbeta primers. Sequencing used immunoSEQ multiplex PCR; TCRdb keeps in-frame clones, though not all of them. Seen here are around 130,000 clones, more than 70% observed once, and the top ten hold 6.7%. Material for sequencing was PBMCs. The source of these receptors is a woman in her 30s in good health and CMV-seropositive.

CDR3 in DNA: TGTGCCAGTAGTATGGTACAGGGGGACAATCAGCCCCAGCATTTT. This sequence encodes CASSMVQGDNQPQHF. The chain combines TRBV19 with TRBJ1-5, with 8 bases fitting TRBD1. Germline values: CDR1 LNHDA, CDR2 SQIVND (reference sequence). This CDR3 has 15 amino acids. Losses at the gene ends were 3 bases for V and 3 bases for J; bases not matched to a gene: 4.

This clone was seen only once. The CDR3 coding sequence is TGTGCCAGCAGCTTTGAGGGTTACGGGTCACCCCTCCACTTT. This translates into CASSFEGYGSPLHF. The J gene is TRBJ1-6, the V gene TRBV7-9; D is uncertain. The V and J ends lost 3 bases and 10 bases respectively, with 13 bases between them. The CDR3 is 14 residues long. CDR1 and CDR2 (germline): SEHNR, FQNEAQ (reference sequence). The full variable domain, completed using reference TRBV7-9 and TRBJ1-6, is DTGVSQNPRHKITKRGQNVTFRCDPISEHNRLYWYRQTLGQGPEFLTYFQNEAQLEKSRLLSDRFSAERPKGSFSTLEIQRTEQGDSAMYLCASSFEGYGSPLHFGNGTRLTVT.

The rearrangement uses TRBV5-1 and TRBJ1-2, with TRBD1 identical over 8 bases. Germline CDR1 and CDR2: SGHRS and YFSETQ. V shed 2 bases, J shed 8 bases, and the junction held 8 bases outside the gene matches. The CDR3 has 14 residues. For the CDR3, the DNA is TGCGCCAGCAGCTTAGCTACAGGGGGTAGCGGCTACACCTTC. Translation: CASSLATGGSGYTF.

The rearrangement uses TRBV7-2 and TRBJ1-2; possibly TRBD1 for D (6 bases). The CDR3 spans 13 residues. From germline, CDR1 is SGHTA and CDR2 FQGNSA. Between the trimmed V and J ends, which lost 5 bases and 6 bases, there was a span of 13 bases. CDR3 sequence reads: CASSPGAGDGYTF. The CDR3 DNA reads as TGTGCCAGCAGCCCAGGGGCAGGAGATGGCTACACCTTC.

CDR3 residues: CASSQGSGAFF. In DNA, the CDR3 is TGTGCCAGCAGCCAAGGGTCCGGGGCTTTCTTT. The chain carries TRBV4-2 and TRBJ1-1; D is unclear. V was trimmed by 1 base and J by 11 bases, leaving 8 bases between them. The CDR3 has 11 amino acids. In germline, CDR1 is LGHNA, CDR2 YNFKEQ.

This clone was found a few times. The chain is built from TRBV7-3 and TRBJ2-3; TRBD2 matches at 7 bases. CDR3 length equals 13 residues. Germline CDR1 and CDR2: SGHTA and FQGTGA. Trimming took 2 bases from V and 4 from J; bases not matched to a gene: 0. CDR3 residues: CASSLAGADTQYF. In DNA form, the CDR3 reads TGTGCCAGCAGCTTAGCGGGGGCAGATACGCAGTATTTT.

This clone was observed a handful of times. V usage is TRBV19 and J usage is TRBJ2-4; perhaps TRBD1 as D (6 bases). The CDR3 spans 14 residues. Deletions cut 5 bases from V and 6 bases from J, with 14 bases between. In germline, CDR1 is LNHDA, CDR2 SQIVND (reference sequence). The CDR3 region is CASSLDRGLNIQYF. In DNA, the CDR3 is TGTGCCAGTAGTTTGGACAGAGGTCTAAACATTCAGTACTTC.

V gene TRBV10-3 combines with J gene TRBJ1-2, with D maybe TRBD1 (5 bases). The V end lost 0 bases, the J end lost 4 bases, and 18 bases lay between the germline ends. The CDR3 contains 17 residues. The germline gives CDR1 ENHRY, CDR2 SYGVKD. This CDR3 reads CAISESMTRDGIYGYTF. In DNA form, the CDR3 reads TGTGCCATCAGTGAGTCAATGACTAGGGACGGTATCTATGGCTACACCTTC.